The 12 T cell receptor beta chains reported below all come from one sample, sequenced in a study of human T cells and chemical hapten exposure. Time point denoted: patch test 3, about 24 weeks after DPC sensitization. Regarding treatment: therapeutic diphenylcyclopropenone sensitization with weekly scalp DPC. Each CDR3 protein is one row after TCRdb ran MiXCR on the RACE reads. Of approximately 90,000 distinct CDR3 sequences detected, 25% to 35% appear once; the ten largest clones hold 10%. The sample in question was whole blood, obtained in connection with sensitization to the hapten diphenylcyclopropenone (DPC). The receptor source for this set is a man aged 40-50 years with alopecia areata. Some clones in this sample may be carry-over from other donors' samples.

Only a few counts were recorded for this clonotype. The chain is built from TRBV25-1 and TRBJ1-5; D is perhaps TRBD1 (5 bases). The CDR3 contains 13 residues. The germline V and J ends were trimmed by 5 bases and 9 bases, with 14 bases remaining between them. CDR1 and CDR2 from the germline V gene are MGHDK and SYGVNS. Written as DNA, the CDR3 is TGTGCCAGCAGTCTTGGGGGACTGCTGCCCCAGCATTTT. Translation: CASSLGGLLPQHF.

The chain joins TRBV20-1 to TRBJ1-5; 7 bases map to TRBD1. The CDR3 has 16 amino acids. CDR1 DFQATT and CDR2 SNEGSKA come from the germline V gene (reference sequence). The V gene end was trimmed by 2 bases and the J gene end by 2 bases; junction bases not matched to a gene: 9. The CDR3 DNA follows: TGCAGTGCTAGAATGACAGGGCTTGGGGGCAATCAGCCCCAGCATTTT. Protein product: CSARMTGLGGNQPQHF.

This clonotype has more than one count but fewer than ten. The chain has TRBV28 and TRBJ2-2; D possibly uses TRBD1 or TRBD2 (6 bases each). The V gene's germline CDR1 is MDHEN and CDR2 SYDVKM. The CDR3 is 15 residues long. The V end lost 7 bases, the J end lost 6 bases, and 18 bases lay between the germline ends. In nucleotides, the CDR3 is TGTGCCAGCATCCCAGGTGGGGGGCTCGCCGGGGAGCTGTTTTTT. As protein: CASIPGGGLAGELFF.

The chain employs TRBV9 and TRBJ2-1; 10 positions agree with TRBD1. CDR1 and CDR2 from the germline V gene are SGDLS and YYNGEE. This CDR3 comprises 14 residues. J was trimmed by 8 bases and V by 5 bases; bases with no gene match: 7. The CDR3 sequence is CASSHKTGGDEQFF. The CDR3 coding sequence is TGTGCCAGCAGTCACAAGACAGGGGGCGATGAGCAGTTCTTC. The full variable domain, with the rest looked up from reference TRBV9 and TRBJ2-1, is DSGVTQTPKHLITATGQRVTLRCSPRSGDLSVYWYQQSLDQGLQFLIQYYNGEERAKGNILERFSAQQFPDLHSELNLSSLELGDSALYFCASSHKTGGDEQFFGPGTRLTVL.

This clonotype was counted only a few times. This sequence joins TRBV19 and TRBJ1-5; D is possibly TRBD1 (5 bases). The V gene's germline CDR1 is LNHDA and CDR2 SQIVND (reference sequence). V was trimmed by 8 bases and J by 2 bases, leaving 19 bases between them. The CDR3 contains 16 residues. CDR3 amino acids: CASADVRGGRNQPQHF. Written as DNA, the CDR3 is TGTGCCAGTGCAGACGTTCGGGGGGGTCGCAATCAGCCCCAGCATTTT.

The gene calls are TRBV20-1 and TRBJ2-3; no firm D call. The CDR3 spans 16 residues. Germline V gene data show CDR1 as DFQATT and CDR2 as SNEGSKA (reference sequence). V gave up 0 bases and J gave up 2 bases, with 15 bases separating them. The CDR3 loop is CSARDFDTVSTDTQYF. CDR3 nucleotides: TGCAGTGCTAGAGATTTTGATACAGTCTCCACAGATACGCAGTATTTT.

CDR3 DNA: TGTGCCAGCAGCTGGGACAGGGGGCAGCCCCAGCATTTT. This gives the protein CASSWDRGQPQHF. This chain links TRBV11-2 with TRBJ1-5; TRBD1 agrees at 11 bases. The J segment lost 7 bases and the V segment lost 4 bases, leaving 0 bases of the junction unmatched. Germline assignment: CDR1 SGHAT and CDR2 FQNNGV. The CDR3 is 13 residues long.

J is TRBJ2-1 and V is TRBV5-6, with D perhaps TRBD2 (6 bases). V lost 0 bases and J lost 2, with 9 bases in between. CDR3 size: 15 residues. CDR1 and CDR2 from the germline V gene are SGHDT and YYEEEE. CDR3 residues: CASSLVTSTYNEQFF. As DNA, the CDR3 is TGTGCCAGCAGCTTGGTGACTAGTACCTACAATGAGCAGTTCTTC. The entire variable domain, with the rest obtained from reference TRBV5-6 and TRBJ2-1, is as follows: DAGVTQSPTHLIKTRGQQVTLRCSPKSGHDTVSWYQQALGQGPQFIFQYYEEEERQRGNFPDRFSGHQFPNYSSELNVNALLLGDSALYLCASSLVTSTYNEQFFGPGTRLTVL.

This clonotype was found a few times. The chain joins TRBV5-1 to TRBJ2-2; TRBD2 aligns across 9 bases. Germline V gives CDR1 SGHRS, CDR2 YFSETQ. The CDR3 extends over 15 amino acids. The J segment lost 5 bases and the V segment lost 3 bases, leaving 5 bases of the junction unmatched. As DNA, the CDR3 is TGCGCCAGCAGCTCCGGGACTAGCAGGACCGGGGAGCTGTTTTTT. Protein: CASSSGTSRTGELFF.

The chain recombines TRBV7-2 with TRBJ2-3; 11 bases align to TRBD1. J was trimmed by 0 bases and V by 5 bases; bases with no gene match: 1. Germline CDR1 is SGHTA and CDR2 is FQGNSA. This CDR3 comprises 15 residues. This CDR3 is CASSGDRGSTDTQYF. The CDR3 bases are TGTGCCAGCAGCGGGGACAGGGGGAGCACAGATACGCAGTATTTT.

The V and J genes are TRBV28 and TRBJ2-7; perhaps TRBD1 as D (6 bases). This CDR3 region has 13 residues. Trimming removed 6 bases at V and 2 bases at J, with 11 bases between. Germline CDR1 and CDR2: MDHEN and SYDVKM. CDR3 nucleotides: TGTGCCAGCAGCTCGGGACATCCCTACGAGCAGTACTTC. This sequence encodes CASSSGHPYEQYF.

The chain couples TRBV28 to TRBJ2-7; D may match TRBD1 or TRBD2 (6 bases each). The V end lost 6 bases, the J end lost 2 bases, and 29 bases lay between the germline ends. This CDR3 comprises 19 residues. Looked up from germline, CDR1 is MDHEN and CDR2 is SYDVKM. CDR3 DNA sequence: TGTGCCAGCAGCGAGATAGAAGGGGGGCGCCAAAAAAGAACCTACGAGCAGTACTTC. As protein: CASSEIEGGRQKRTYEQYF.